This T cell receptor (beta chain) is drawn from a study of blood T cell repertoires in COVID-19. About the research overall: Acute and convalescent COVID-19 specimens originated in the United States, Italy and Spain. The cDNA or gDNA used as material had been derived from T cells, B-cell-depleted T cells, or PBMCs.

As handled by the study authors: Estimation of nucleated cell counts was performed using reference gene primer amplification. Clones were sequenced by immunoSEQ multiplex PCR, and TCRdb holds only the in-frame ones, with some missing. The DNA was the basis for D and trimming; V, J and clone size are from that table. The repertoire consists of 250,000 to 350,000 clones, with around 90% occurring once and the leading ten covering around 2.1%. Germline V gene data show CDR1 as SGHRS and CDR2 as YFSETQ. The CDR3 spans 15 residues. Trimming at V came to 2 bases and at J to 6 bases, leaving 9 bases not matched to a gene.

The V call is TRBV5-1, the J call TRBJ2-7, with 9 nucleotides matching TRBD1. This TCR derives from a man between 18 and 35 years old with active or convalescent COVID-19. The sample consisted of peripheral blood. Here the CDR3 DNA reads TGCGCCAGCAGCTTCGTCACAGGGGGCGAAGGCGAGCAGTACTTC. This sequence encodes CASSFVTGGEGEQYF. The full variable domain, in which reference TRBV5-1 and TRBJ2-7 provide the parts outside the CDR3, is KAGVTQTPRYLIKTRGQQVTLSCSPISGHRSVSWYQQTPGQGLQFLFEYFSETQRNKGNFPGRFSGRQFSNSRSEMNVSTLELGDSALYLCASSFVTGGEGEQYFGPGTRLTVT.